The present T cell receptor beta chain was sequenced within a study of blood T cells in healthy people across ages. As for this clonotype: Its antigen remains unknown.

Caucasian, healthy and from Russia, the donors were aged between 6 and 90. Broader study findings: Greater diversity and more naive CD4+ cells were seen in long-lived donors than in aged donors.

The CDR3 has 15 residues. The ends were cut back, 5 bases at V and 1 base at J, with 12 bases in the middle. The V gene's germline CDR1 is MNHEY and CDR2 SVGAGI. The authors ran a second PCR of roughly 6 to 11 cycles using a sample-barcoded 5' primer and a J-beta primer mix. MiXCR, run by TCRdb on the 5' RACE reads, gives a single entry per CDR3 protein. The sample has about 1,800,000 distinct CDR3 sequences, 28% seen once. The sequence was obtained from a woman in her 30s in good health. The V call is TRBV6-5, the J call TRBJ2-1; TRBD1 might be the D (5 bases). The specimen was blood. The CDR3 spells CASSLTGISYNEQFF. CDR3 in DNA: TGTGCCAGCAGTCTAACAGGAATTTCCTACAATGAGCAGTTCTTC.